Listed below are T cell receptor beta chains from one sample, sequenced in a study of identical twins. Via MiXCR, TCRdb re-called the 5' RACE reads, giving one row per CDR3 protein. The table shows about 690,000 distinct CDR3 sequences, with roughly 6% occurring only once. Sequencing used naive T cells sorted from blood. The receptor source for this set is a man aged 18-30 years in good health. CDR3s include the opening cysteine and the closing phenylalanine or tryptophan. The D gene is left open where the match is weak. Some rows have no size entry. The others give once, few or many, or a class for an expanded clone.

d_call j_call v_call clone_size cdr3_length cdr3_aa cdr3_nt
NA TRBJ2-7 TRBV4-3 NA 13 CASSQDRDYEQYF TGCGCCAGCAGCCAAGATCGAGACTACGAGCAGTACTTC
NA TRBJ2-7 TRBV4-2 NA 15 CASSHGGDSSYEQYF TGTGCCAGCAGCCATGGGGGGGACAGCTCCTACGAGCAGTACTTC
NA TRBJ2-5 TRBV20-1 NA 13 CSASLTVQETQYF TGCAGTGCTAGTCTCACAGTCCAAGAGACCCAGTACTTC
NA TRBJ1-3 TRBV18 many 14 CASSPGVPGNTIYF TGTGCCAGCTCACCAGGGGTTCCTGGAAACACCATATATTTT
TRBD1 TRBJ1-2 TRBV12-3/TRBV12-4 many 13 CASSITGGNGYTF TGTGCCAGCAGTATTACAGGGGGGAATGGCTACACCTTC
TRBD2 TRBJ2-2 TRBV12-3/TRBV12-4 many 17 CASSLRGLGANTGELFF TGTGCCAGCAGTTTAAGGGGACTAGGGGCGAACACCGGGGAGCTGTTTTTT
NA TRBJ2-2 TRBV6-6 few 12 CAGPENTGELFF TGTGCCGGTCCAGAGAACACCGGGGAGCTGTTTTTT
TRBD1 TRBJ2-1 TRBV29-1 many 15 CSVTGGWGSYNEQFF TGCAGCGTCACAGGGGGCTGGGGTTCCTACAATGAGCAGTTCTTC
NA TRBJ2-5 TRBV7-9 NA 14 CASSMSWSQETQYF TGTGCCAGCAGCATGAGTTGGAGTCAAGAGACCCAGTACTTC
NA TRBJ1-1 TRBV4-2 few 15 CASSQVRGLNTEAFF TGTGCCAGCAGCCAAGTCCGGGGATTGAACACTGAAGCTTTCTTT
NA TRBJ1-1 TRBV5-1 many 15 CASSTVGHLNTEAFF TGCGCCAGCAGCACGGTCGGGCACTTGAACACTGAAGCTTTCTTT
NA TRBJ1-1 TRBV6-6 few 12 CASAFGQSEAFF TGTGCCAGCGCTTTCGGCCAATCGGAAGCTTTCTTT
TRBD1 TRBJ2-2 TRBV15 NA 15 CATSRIDRVTGELFF TGTGCCACCAGCAGGATCGACAGGGTCACCGGGGAGCTGTTTTTT
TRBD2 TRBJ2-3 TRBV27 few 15 CASSSPSGSTDTQYF TGTGCCAGCAGTTCCCCTAGCGGGAGCACAGATACGCAGTATTTT
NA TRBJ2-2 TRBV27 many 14 CASSFYRVGGELFF TGTGCCAGCAGTTTTTACAGGGTTGGCGGGGAGCTGTTTTTT
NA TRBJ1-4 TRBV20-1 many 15 CSAGAPAGTNEKLFF TGCAGTGCTGGCGCCCCCGCGGGGACTAATGAAAAACTGTTTTTT
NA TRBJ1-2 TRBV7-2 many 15 CASSAAGRVDYGYTF TGTGCCAGCAGCGCCGCCGGCAGGGTGGACTATGGCTACACCTTC
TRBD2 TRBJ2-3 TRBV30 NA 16 CAWSPFPGLETDTQYF TGTGCCTGGAGCCCGTTCCCGGGACTAGAGACAGATACGCAGTATTTT
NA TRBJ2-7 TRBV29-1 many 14 CSVEGQTGSYEQYF TGCAGCGTTGAAGGTCAAACCGGTAGCTACGAGCAGTACTTC
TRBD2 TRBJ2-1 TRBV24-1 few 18 CATSVGVAREGPYNEQFF TGTGCCACCAGTGTTGGGGTGGCGCGGGAGGGCCCCTACAATGAGCAGTTCTTC
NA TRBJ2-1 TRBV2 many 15 CASSEYPDLYNEQFF TGTGCCAGCAGTGAATACCCTGACCTATACAATGAGCAGTTCTTC
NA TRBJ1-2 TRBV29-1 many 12 CSSTGYGGGYTF TGCAGCTCGACAGGCTACGGGGGTGGCTACACCTTC
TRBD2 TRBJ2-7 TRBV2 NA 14 CASSEGLAGAEQYF TGTGCCAGCAGTGAAGGGCTAGCGGGAGCCGAGCAGTACTTC
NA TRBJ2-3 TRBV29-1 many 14 CSVLLRVGTDTQYF TGCAGCGTTTTGTTAAGGGTCGGGACAGATACGCAGTATTTT
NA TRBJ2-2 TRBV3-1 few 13 CASNGENTGELFF TGTGCCAGCAACGGGGAGAACACCGGGGAGCTGTTTTTT
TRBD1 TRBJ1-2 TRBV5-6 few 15 CASSLEARQGYGYTF TGTGCCAGCAGCTTGGAAGCTAGACAGGGGTATGGCTACACCTTC
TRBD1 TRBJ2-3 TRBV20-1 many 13 CSASGQHTDTQYF TGCAGTGCCTCGGGACAGCATACAGATACGCAGTATTTT
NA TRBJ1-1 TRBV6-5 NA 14 CASSSTAGNTEAFF TGTGCCAGCAGTTCGACGGCTGGGAACACTGAAGCTTTCTTT
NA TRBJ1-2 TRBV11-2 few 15 CASSLGPTDNYGYTF TGTGCCAGCAGCTTAGGCCCGACTGATAACTATGGCTACACCTTC
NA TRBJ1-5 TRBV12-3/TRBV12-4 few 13 CASSLAWNQPQHF TGTGCCAGCAGTTTAGCGTGGAATCAGCCCCAGCATTTT
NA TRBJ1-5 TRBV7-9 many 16 CASSQRQVDSNQPQHF TGTGCCAGCAGCCAGAGACAGGTGGATAGCAATCAGCCCCAGCATTTT
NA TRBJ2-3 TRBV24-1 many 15 CATSDLFSSTDTQYF TGTGCCACCAGTGATTTGTTCTCTAGCACAGATACGCAGTATTTT
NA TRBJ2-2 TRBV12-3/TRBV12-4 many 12 CASSPRAGELFF TGTGCCAGCAGCCCTAGGGCCGGGGAGCTGTTTTTT
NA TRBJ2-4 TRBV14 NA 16 CASSQIAGIAKNIQYF TGTGCCAGCAGCCAGATAGCAGGGATAGCCAAAAACATTCAGTACTTC
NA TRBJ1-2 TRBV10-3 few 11 CASQGDYGYTF TGTGCCTCCCAGGGAGACTATGGCTACACCTTC
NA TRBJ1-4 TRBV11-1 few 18 CASSLPPGLTGTNEKLFF TGTGCCAGCAGCTTACCCCCTGGACTTACGGGAACTAATGAAAAACTGTTTTTT